The 24 T cell receptor beta chains below come from one sample, sequenced in a study of early T cells in non-severe SARS-CoV-2 infection. MiXCR, applied by TCRdb to the 5' RACE reads, yields one record per CDR3 protein. The sample includes 65,000 to 80,000 distinct CDR3 sequences, 10% to 15% of them seen just once. Material for sequencing was whole blood. The receptors shown here come from an adult who was a healthcare worker with PCR-confirmed SARS-CoV-2 infection or an uninfected control (not recorded which).

The V gene is TRBV29-1, the J gene TRBJ1-2; weak D call: TRBD1 (6 bases). This CDR3 is built from 11 residues. Looked up from germline, CDR1 is SQVTM and CDR2 is ANQGSEA. V was pared by 7 bases and J by 2 bases, with 8 bases between. The CDR3 sequence: CSARGNYGYTF. CDR3 coding DNA: TGCAGCGCCAGGGGCAACTATGGCTACACCTTC.

This clonotype was detected many times. Here the CDR3 reads CASSLIAPDTQYF. As DNA, the CDR3 is TGTGCCAGCAGCTTAATAGCCCCAGATACGCAGTATTTT. The chain employs TRBV7-6 and TRBJ2-3; D unresolved. V shed 2 bases and J shed 4 bases, with 7 bases lying between them. This CDR3 spans 13 amino acids. Germline V CDR1 and CDR2: SGHVS, FNYEAQ.

Worth noting for this clonotype: Likely a read error: the CDR3 ends without its conserved phenylalanine or tryptophan. The chain couples TRBV20-1 to TRBJ1-2; 7 bases line up with TRBD1. Germline V gene lookup returns CDR1 DFQATT and CDR2 SNEGSKA (reference sequence). V trimming: 6 bases; J trimming: 4 bases; junction bases outside the gene matches: 11. CDR3 size: 14 residues. The CDR3 nucleotides read TGCAGTGCCCCTAACAGGCCAGGGGGCTATGGCTACACCTCC. This sequence encodes CSAPNRPGGYGYTS.

The J gene is TRBJ1-5, the V gene TRBV28, with a tentative D call TRBD1 (6 bases). Trimming removed 7 bases from V and 2 bases from J, with 15 bases in between. The CDR3 is 15 residues long. The germline V gene encodes CDR1 MDHEN and CDR2 SYDVKM. This chain's CDR3 is CASTTRGAGNQPQHF. CDR3 DNA: TGTGCCAGCACTACCCGGGGGGCGGGCAATCAGCCCCAGCATTTT.

The V call is TRBV10-3, the J call TRBJ2-1; D perhaps matches TRBD2 (5 bases). Germline CDR1 and CDR2: ENHRY and SYGVKD. The CDR3 contains 13 residues. The V and J ends lost 2 bases and 9 bases respectively, with 11 bases between them. The CDR3 nucleotides are TGTGCCATCAGTGAGATACACCGGGGTGAGCAGTTCTTC. As protein: CAISEIHRGEQFF.

There are a few counts of this clonotype. The rearrangement joins TRBV4-2 to TRBJ2-1, with 11 positions matching TRBD2. Germline lookup yields CDR1 LGHNA and CDR2 YNFKEQ. This CDR3 is 16 amino acids long. V shed 3 bases, J shed 8 bases, and the junction held 9 bases outside the gene matches. The CDR3 DNA is TGTGCCAGCAGCCACCCTAGCGGGGGGCGAGTCGATGAGCAGTTCTTC. It encodes CASSHPSGGRVDEQFF.

This clonotype was observed a few times. The V and J genes are TRBV12-5 and TRBJ1-5, with a tentative D call TRBD1 (6 bases). This CDR3 spans 15 amino acids. Germline V lookup: CDR1 LGHNT, CDR2 FRNRAP. The V end lost 4 bases, the J end lost 4 bases, and 14 bases lay between the germline ends. CDR3 amino acids: CASGYRDILNQPQHF. CDR3 nucleotide sequence: TGTGCTAGTGGTTACCGGGACATTTTAAATCAGCCCCAGCATTTT.

The chain recombines TRBV28 with TRBJ2-1; D is undetermined. Looked up from germline, CDR1 is MDHEN and CDR2 is SYDVKM. The V gene lost 5 bases and the J gene lost 0 bases, with 5 bases spanning the gap. The CDR3 length is 13 residues. The CDR3 loop is CASSMSSYNEQFF. CDR3 in DNA: TGTGCCAGCAGTATGAGCTCCTACAATGAGCAGTTCTTC. Full variable domain (outside the CDR3, taken from reference TRBV28 and TRBJ2-1): DVKVTQSSRYLVKRTGEKVFLECVQDMDHENMFWYRQDPGLGLRLIYFSYDVKMKEKGDIPEGYSVSREKKERFSLILESASTNQTSMYLCASSMSSYNEQFFGPGTRLTVL.

There are a few counts of this clonotype. The chain couples TRBV11-2 to TRBJ1-4, with D perhaps TRBD1 (5 bases). V dropped 5 bases and J dropped 8 bases, with 18 bases sitting between them. The germline V gene encodes CDR1 SGHAT and CDR2 FQNNGV. CDR3 length: 15 amino acids. The CDR3 loop reads CASSNSRDLEEKLFF. The DNA of the CDR3 is TGTGCCAGCAGCAACAGCCGGGACCTGGAGGAAAAACTGTTTTTT.

This clonotype was counted only a few times. The rearrangement joins TRBV28 to TRBJ1-6, with D perhaps matching TRBD1 (5 bases). V lost 4 bases, J lost 0 bases, and 13 bases lay in between. Germline CDR1 and CDR2: MDHEN and SYDVKM. The CDR3 length is 17 residues. CDR3 in amino acids: CASSSRQTSSYNSPLHF. CDR3 DNA sequence: TGTGCCAGCAGTTCCCGACAGACAAGCTCCTATAATTCACCCCTCCACTTT.

This clonotype has ten or more counts. The gene calls are TRBV27 and TRBJ1-2; TRBD1 matches at 7 bases. Trimming cost V 6 bases and J 4 bases; bases outside gene matches: 23. Germline V CDR1 and CDR2: MNHEY, SMNVEV (reference sequence). The CDR3 runs to 19 residues. The CDR3 coding sequence is TGTGCCAGCAGCCCACAGGGGAGACATGATTCTGGCTGGGTCTATGGCTACACCTTC. It yields the protein CASSPQGRHDSGWVYGYTF.

The V and J genes are TRBV20-1 and TRBJ1-1, with 7 bases aligning to TRBD1. V was pared by 5 bases and J by 4 bases, with 4 bases of the junction left unmatched. Germline V gives CDR1 DFQATT, CDR2 SNEGSKA (reference sequence). The CDR3 runs 12 residues. The CDR3 spells CSAEYRGTEAFF. The CDR3 coding sequence is TGCAGTGCTGAATACAGGGGCACTGAAGCTTTCTTT.

This sequence joins TRBV2 and TRBJ1-4, with D tentatively TRBD1 (5 bases). V was clipped by 6 bases and J by 5 bases, with 16 bases between them. The CDR3 extends over 15 amino acids. In germline, CDR1 is SNHLY, CDR2 FYNNEI. The CDR3 here is CASSIKTPGNEKLFF. The CDR3, as DNA: TGTGCCAGCAGCATTAAGACACCAGGGAATGAAAAACTGTTTTTT.

This clonotype was recorded many times. The gene calls are TRBV5-1 and TRBJ1-5; the match to TRBD1 covers 7 bases. Germline values: CDR1 SGHRS, CDR2 YFSETQ. The CDR3 covers 15 residues. V shed 4 bases and J 3 bases; nucleotides not matched to a gene: 7. CDR3 sequence reads: CASSAQGQANQPQHF. The CDR3 nucleotides read TGCGCCAGCAGCGCCCAAGGACAGGCCAATCAGCCCCAGCATTTT.

This clonotype turned up a few times. J is TRBJ1-2 and V is TRBV25-1; TRBD1 agrees at 8 bases. Germline lookup yields CDR1 MGHDK and CDR2 SYGVNS. This CDR3 has 14 residues. V shed 3 bases and J 4 bases; nucleotides not matched to a gene: 4. CDR3 bases: TGTGCCAGCAGTGACGGGGACAGGTCCTATGGCTACACCTTC. It translates to CASSDGDRSYGYTF.

This clonotype was observed many times. The chain is built from TRBV5-1 and TRBJ2-7, with TRBD1 matching 9 bases. The germline gives CDR1 SGHRS, CDR2 YFSETQ. This CDR3 region has 15 residues. Germline trimming cut 0 bases from V and 4 bases from J; bases unmatched to any gene: 5. Here the CDR3 DNA reads TGCGCCAGCAGCTTGGCGGGACAGGGACCTTACGAGCAGTACTTC. Translation gives CASSLAGQGPYEQYF.

In its sample, this clonotype was seen a few times. This chain links TRBV7-9 with TRBJ1-3; D gene ambiguous. CDR1 SEHNR and CDR2 FQNEAQ come from the germline V gene (reference sequence). V was cut by 3 bases and J by 0 bases, with 9 bases left in between. The CDR3 length is 15 residues. CDR3 sequence: CASSFFPSSGNTIYF. The CDR3 nucleotides are TGTGCCAGCAGCTTTTTCCCAAGCTCTGGAAACACCATATATTTT.

The chain joins TRBV6-5 to TRBJ2-3, with D possibly being TRBD1 (6 bases). Germline CDR1 is MNHEY and CDR2 is SVGAGI. The CDR3 loop spans 14 amino acids. V lost 6 bases to trimming and J lost 2 bases, with 12 bases between them. The CDR3 region is CASSPMGATDTQYF. The CDR3 region has the DNA TGTGCCAGCAGCCCTATGGGGGCCACAGATACGCAGTATTTT.

This clonotype has a handful of counts. The rearrangement links TRBV28 to TRBJ2-5; D assignment may be TRBD1 or TRBD2 (5 bases each). Trimming took 6 bases from V and 5 from J, leaving 19 bases between them. The CDR3 contains 15 residues. Germline CDR1 MDHEN, CDR2 SYDVKM. The DNA for the CDR3 is TGTGCCAGCAGCCATCCAGGGTGGTCGGGGGAGACCCAGTACTTC. Protein: CASSHPGWSGETQYF.

A few counts support this clonotype. The V and J genes are TRBV28 and TRBJ2-7; weak D call: TRBD1 (6 bases). Trimming removed 5 bases from V and 0 bases from J, with 11 bases in between. Germline CDR1 and CDR2: MDHEN and SYDVKM. CDR3 length: 14 amino acids. The CDR3 loop is CASSPWTASYEQYF. The CDR3 bases are TGTGCCAGCAGTCCCTGGACAGCCTCCTACGAGCAGTACTTC.

This clonotype was found many times. This chain uses TRBV19 with TRBJ2-2; D gene ambiguous. This CDR3 contains 15 residues. Germline V gives CDR1 LNHDA, CDR2 SQIVND (reference sequence). Trimming removed 3 bases at V and 0 bases at J, with 8 bases between. CDR3 coding DNA: TGTGCCAGTAGTATGTACAAAACGAACACCGGGGAGCTGTTTTTT. Residues: CASSMYKTNTGELFF.

This clonotype was found a few times. The J gene is TRBJ2-2, the V gene TRBV12-3 or TRBV12-4; D gene unclear. CDR3 length: 14 amino acids. The V gene lost 2 bases and the J gene lost 2 bases, with 6 bases spanning the gap. The CDR3 is CASSLTLNTGELFF. The CDR3 DNA reads TGTGCCAGCAGTTTAACTCTTAACACCGGGGAGCTGTTTTTT.

This clonotype came up many times. V usage is TRBV10-2 and J usage is TRBJ1-2, with unresolved D. Germline loops: CDR1 WSHSY, CDR2 SAAADI. The CDR3 contains 13 residues. The V end lost 0 bases, the J end lost 8 bases, and 10 bases lay between the germline ends. Here the CDR3 reads CASSESSVSGYTF. CDR3 coding DNA: TGCGCCAGCAGTGAGTCGTCAGTAAGCGGCTACACCTTC.

By share, this clonotype ranks as medium-sized. Here the CDR3 DNA reads TGTGCCAGCAGCTTAGGACAGGGGTTGAACACTGAAGCTTTCTTT. It codes for CASSLGQGLNTEAFF. This sequence joins TRBV7-8 and TRBJ1-1; 8 positions match TRBD1. CDR1 SGHVS and CDR2 FQNEAQ come from the germline V gene. The ends lost 1 base at V and 0 bases at J; junction bases unmatched: 1. CDR3 size: 15 residues. Drawing the rest from reference TRBV7-8 and TRBJ1-1, the complete variable domain is GAGVSQSPRYKVAKRGQDVALRCDPISGHVSLFWYQQALGQGPEFLTYFQNEAQLDKSGLPSDRFFAERPEGSVSTLKIQRTQQEDSAVYLCASSLGQGLNTEAFFGQGTRLTVV.